This TCR beta chain was observed in a study of blood T cells in healthy people across ages. Study-wide findings and caveats: The study found TCR beta diversity correlated strongly with naive T cell percentage. The lack of PBMC sorting stopped any conclusive naive versus antigen-experienced comparison.

A second PCR of about 7 to 12 cycles used a sample-barcoded 5' primer and a J-beta primer mix. TCRdb reanalysed the 5' RACE reads using MiXCR and keeps one entry per CDR3 protein. The sample records approximately 690,000 distinct CDR3 sequences, 58% being singletons. Germline values: CDR1 MNHEY, CDR2 SVGEGT. Trimming at V came to 6 bases and at J to 4 bases, leaving 5 bases not matched to a gene. The length of the CDR3 is 14 residues. With regard to this clonotype: The antigen remains unidentified.

Specimen: blood. The rearrangement uses TRBV6-2 or TRBV6-3 and TRBJ2-1, with 8 nucleotides matching TRBD1. The TCR comes from a man aged 55-75 years in good health. The CDR3 region is CASSPDRAYNEQFF. CDR3 nucleotides: TGTGCCAGCAGCCCGGACAGGGCTTACAATGAGCAGTTCTTC.